These 26 T cell receptor beta chains were sequenced from one sample in a study of blood T cells in healthy people across ages. Primers used in a second PCR of about 7 to 11 cycles were a sample-barcoded 5' primer and a J-beta primer mix. TCRdb re-called the 5' RACE reads with MiXCR, one entry per CDR3 protein. The sample carries 1 million to 1.2 million distinct CDR3 sequences, approximately 38% recorded once. The sample was blood. The receptors here all came from a man in his late teens or twenties in good health.

Only a few counts were recorded for this clonotype. V and J are TRBV6-1 and TRBJ2-5; weak D call: TRBD1 (7 bases). V lost 1 base and J 1 base, leaving 10 bases between the germline ends. Germline V gene lookup returns CDR1 MNHNS and CDR2 SASEGT. This CDR3 is built from 15 residues. Here the CDR3 DNA reads TGTGCCAGCAGTGAAGGGAGGGACAGCCAAGAGACCCAGTACTTC. It specifies CASSEGRDSQETQYF.

The V call is TRBV9, the J call TRBJ2-1; D is possibly TRBD2 (7 bases). Germline lookup yields CDR1 SGDLS and CDR2 YYNGEE. The CDR3 contains 15 residues. Trimming removed 0 bases from V and 6 bases from J, with 13 bases in between. CDR3 in DNA: TGTGCCAGCAGCGTAGTGGGGGGGCCCGGCAATGAGCAGTTCTTC. Residues: CASSVVGGPGNEQFF.

This clonotype was picked up a small number of times. The chain recombines TRBV20-1 with TRBJ1-1; 12 bases match TRBD1. The CDR3 has 14 amino acids. The V gene's germline CDR1 is DFQATT and CDR2 SNEGSKA (reference sequence). Trimming cost V 5 bases and J 4 bases; bases outside gene matches: 5. The chain's CDR3 is CSARDRGLGTEAFF. The CDR3 DNA reads TGCAGTGCTCGGGACAGGGGGCTCGGCACTGAAGCTTTCTTT.

A few counts support this clonotype. The chain carries TRBV4-3 and TRBJ2-7; D ambiguous. Germline CDR1 and CDR2: LGHNA and YSLEER. Trimming took 0 bases from V and 7 from J, leaving 16 bases between them. There are 15 residues in the CDR3. The CDR3 loop reads CASSQDGVGSNEQYF. Here the CDR3 DNA reads TGCGCCAGCAGCCAAGATGGGGTAGGATCCAATGAGCAGTACTTC.

The V call is TRBV7-9, the J call TRBJ2-2; D possibly matches TRBD1 or TRBD2 (5 bases each). CDR1 SEHNR and CDR2 FQNEAQ come from the germline V gene (reference sequence). CDR3 size: 16 residues. The ends were cut back, 5 bases at V and 3 bases at J, with 16 bases in the middle. In nucleotides, the CDR3 is TGTGCCAGCAGCCTCCCCGGGGCTCTACACACCGGGGAGCTGTTTTTT. Translating gives CASSLPGALHTGELFF. Based on the CDR3 plus reference TRBV7-9 and TRBJ2-2, the full variable domain is DTGVSQNPRHKITKRGQNVTFRCDPISEHNRLYWYRQTLGQGPEFLTYFQNEAQLEKSRLLSDRFSAERPKGSFSTLEIQRTEQGDSAMYLCASSLPGALHTGELFFGEGSRLTVL.

This clonotype was seen only a few times. This sequence joins TRBV5-4 and TRBJ2-1; D possibly corresponds to TRBD2 (7 bases). Trimming took 4 bases from V and 4 from J, leaving 18 bases between them. The length of the CDR3 is 16 residues. Germline values: CDR1 SGHNT, CDR2 YYREEE (reference sequence). CDR3 DNA sequence: TGTGCCAGCAGCGAGGGGGGGGCGGTCCAATACAATGAGCAGTTCTTC. This codes for CASSEGGAVQYNEQFF.

This clonotype has a count of ten or more. The chain joins TRBV12-3 or TRBV12-4 to TRBJ2-3; TRBD1 aligns across 7 bases. This CDR3 has 15 residues. The V gene end was trimmed by 1 base and the J gene end by 4 bases; junction bases not matched to a gene: 5. CDR3 coding DNA: TGTGCCAGCAGTTTAGAAGGGGGCTTTTCAGATACGCAGTATTTT. It translates to CASSLEGGFSDTQYF.

This clonotype occurred many times. The chain couples TRBV7-2 to TRBJ2-5, with TRBD1 matching over 10 bases. The J call may be faulty, since TRBJ2-7 better matches the DNA end. This CDR3 spans 15 amino acids. Germline V lookup: CDR1 SGHTA, CDR2 FQGNSA. The chain's CDR3 is CASSFDRGQFGEQYF. The CDR3 DNA sequence: TGTGCCAGCAGCTTCGACAGGGGGCAATTTGGCGAGCAGTACTTC.

The chain employs TRBV20-1 and TRBJ2-3; D gene ambiguous. Germline CDR1 is DFQATT and CDR2 is SNEGSKA (reference sequence). V lost 0 bases and J 4 bases, leaving 5 bases between the germline ends. CDR3 length: 12 residues. The CDR3 DNA is TGCAGTGCTAGAGATTTCGCAGATACGCAGTATTTT. Translation: CSARDFADTQYF.

The V gene is TRBV18, the J gene TRBJ1-5; 8 nucleotides match TRBD1. Germline CDR1 is KGHSH and CDR2 is LQKENI. This CDR3 has 13 residues. The V segment lost 8 bases and the J segment 4 bases; nucleotides outside the gene matches: 4. The CDR3 nucleotides are TGTGCCAGCAGACAGGGGAGGAATCAGCCCCAGCATTTT. This translates into CASRQGRNQPQHF.

This sequence joins TRBV19 and TRBJ1-1; 7 bases match TRBD1. The CDR3 loop spans 14 amino acids. Losses at the gene ends were 3 bases for V and 2 bases for J; bases not matched to a gene: 3. Germline assignment: CDR1 LNHDA and CDR2 SQIVND (reference sequence). The CDR3 bases are TGTGCCAGTAGTATCCCAGGGGGAAACACTGAAGCTTTCTTT. It yields the protein CASSIPGGNTEAFF.

V usage is TRBV2 and J usage is TRBJ1-5; a possible D gene is TRBD1 (6 bases). V lost 5 bases and J 0 bases, leaving 11 bases between the germline ends. Germline lookup yields CDR1 SNHLY and CDR2 FYNNEI. The CDR3 consists of 15 residues. CDR3: CASSINRDSNQPQHF. CDR3 bases: TGTGCCAGCAGTATCAACAGGGATAGCAATCAGCCCCAGCATTTT.

Note on this clonotype: Mismatch with germline at one junction end may stem from a read error. The V gene is TRBV28, the J gene TRBJ2-5; D possibly corresponds to TRBD2 (5 bases). The CDR3 spans 14 residues. The germline CDR1 and CDR2 sequences are MDHEN and SYDVKM. CDR3 amino acids: CVSSPIRRWETQYF. In DNA form, the CDR3 reads TGTGTCAGCAGTCCCATAAGGAGGTGGGAGACCCAGTACTTC.

This clonotype was counted between two and nine times. The chain couples TRBV20-1 to TRBJ2-1; TRBD2 matches at 9 bases. Germline CDR1 DFQATT, CDR2 SNEGSKA (reference sequence). V trimming: 2 bases; J trimming: 4 bases; junction bases outside the gene matches: 6. This CDR3 is built from 15 residues. Written as DNA, the CDR3 is TGCAGTGCTAGATGTCTAGCGGGGCCGTACAATGAGCAGTTCTTC. Protein: CSARCLAGPYNEQFF.

Of note for this clonotype: A much larger clonotype is one base distant, so this may be a read error. This chain uses TRBV9 with TRBJ1-4, with D maybe TRBD1 (6 bases). V shed 3 bases and J shed 3 bases, with 9 bases lying between them. Germline V gene data show CDR1 as SGDLS and CDR2 as YYNGEE. The CDR3 contains 14 residues. The CDR3 DNA reads as TGTGCCAGCAGCGCGGGGGGCGCTAATGAAAAACTGTTTTTT. This sequence encodes CASSAGGANEKLFF.

The chain is built from TRBV6-2 or TRBV6-3 and TRBJ2-1, with 11 bases matching TRBD2. Germline CDR1 reads MNHEY; CDR2 reads SVGEGT. Trimming took 4 bases from V and 3 from J; bases not matched to a gene: 11. The CDR3 runs 18 residues. The CDR3 is CASSFPLLSGGGYNEQFF. CDR3 sequence (DNA): TGTGCCAGCAGTTTTCCCCTTCTTAGCGGGGGGGGCTACAATGAGCAGTTCTTC.

The chain joins TRBV7-6 to TRBJ1-1, with D possibly TRBD1 on 6 matching bases. V was pared by 5 bases and J by 3 bases, with 19 bases between. The CDR3 has 16 amino acids. Germline V lookup: CDR1 SGHVS, CDR2 FNYEAQ. The CDR3 reads CASSQALPQGHTEAFF. CDR3 DNA: TGTGCCAGCAGCCAGGCTCTCCCGCAGGGGCACACTGAAGCTTTCTTT.

The genes are TRBV20-1 and TRBJ2-5, with TRBD1 as a possible D gene (5 bases). From germline, CDR1 is DFQATT and CDR2 SNEGSKA (reference sequence). V lost 5 bases to trimming and J lost 11 bases, with 24 bases between them. The CDR3 consists of 14 residues. This CDR3 reads CSAEDTQTYNEQYF. The CDR3 DNA is TGCAGTGCTGAGGACACCCAAACCTACAATGAGCAGTACTTC.

The chain is built from TRBV20-1 and TRBJ1-2; 8 bases match TRBD1. The CDR3 loop spans 18 amino acids. V lost 1 base and J lost 4; bases outside the gene matches: 17. Per germline, CDR1 DFQATT and CDR2 SNEGSKA (reference sequence). DNA for the CDR3: TGCAGTGCTAGAGTTCCGGGACAGGACCCCAGGGGTGGCTATGGCTACACCTTC. It is translated as CSARVPGQDPRGGYGYTF.

This chain connects TRBV7-2 to TRBJ2-4; TRBD1 agrees at 9 bases. V lost 5 bases to trimming and J lost 6 bases; unmatched junction nucleotides: 5. Germline lookup yields CDR1 SGHTA and CDR2 FQGNSA. CDR3 size: 14 residues. The CDR3 protein is CASSPRQGVNIQYF. The CDR3, as DNA: TGTGCCAGCAGCCCTCGACAGGGGGTAAACATTCAGTACTTC.

The chain joins TRBV6-1 to TRBJ2-1, with 7 bases that match TRBD2. The germline CDR1 and CDR2 sequences are MNHNS and SASEGT. With V trimmed by 1 base and J by 9 bases, 3 bases remained unmatched. This CDR3 spans 13 amino acids. The CDR3 DNA is TGTGCCAGCAGTGAAGTAGGGGAGGGTGAGCAGTTCTTC. Residues: CASSEVGEGEQFF.

There are a few counts of this clonotype. J is TRBJ1-4 and V is TRBV3-1; 7 bases match TRBD1. V dropped 1 base and J dropped 4; count of bases not matched to a gene: 3. Germline V gene data show CDR1 as LGHDT and CDR2 as YNNKEL (reference sequence). This CDR3 is 15 amino acids long. In DNA, the CDR3 is TGTGCCAGCAGCCAAGGAACAGGGGATAATGAAAAACTGTTTTTT. Translated: CASSQGTGDNEKLFF.

This clonotype was seen at least ten times. Written as DNA, the CDR3 is TGTGCCAGCAGTTTTACCCCAGATACGCAGTATTTT. Encoded protein: CASSFTPDTQYF. The V and J genes are TRBV12-3 or TRBV12-4 and TRBJ2-3; D not resolved. The CDR3 consists of 12 residues. The V end was cut by 3 bases, the J end by 4 bases, with 5 bases between.

Regarding this clonotype: Relative to the germline gene, one junction end is altered; a read error may explain this. This chain joins TRBV5-5 and TRBJ2-3; no reliable D call. The germline V gene encodes CDR1 SGHKS and CDR2 YYEKEE (reference sequence). The CDR3 is 17 residues long. The CDR3 DNA is TGTGTCAGCAGCTTTCTCCCCGGTGGAGCTAGCACAGATACGCAGTATTTT. Residues: CVSSFLPGGASTDTQYF.

This clonotype was observed once. The gene calls are TRBV11-3 and TRBJ2-5, with a weak D call TRBD1 (6 bases). CDR1 is SGHNT, CDR2 YENEEA, per germline. The V end was cut by 5 bases, the J end by 0 bases, with 10 bases between. The CDR3 has 14 residues. Written as DNA, the CDR3 is TGTGCCAGCAGCACCGGACAGTACCAAGAGACCCAGTACTTC. Translation gives CASSTGQYQETQYF.

As DNA, the CDR3 is TGCAGTGCTGTTGGTAGAATTCTTAATTCACCCCTCCACTTT. Translating it yields CSAVGRILNSPLHF. The chain is built from TRBV20-1 and TRBJ1-6, with no clear D. V lost 5 bases, J lost 6 bases, and 14 bases lay in between. Per the germline V gene, CDR1 is DFQATT and CDR2 is SNEGSKA (reference sequence). CDR3 length: 14 residues.